The entry below gives a single T cell receptor (beta chain) sequence along with its context. Its antigen is as yet unknown. The data were obtained in a study of cytomegalovirus exposure and HLA in healthy donors. Study-level results: The classifier reportedly diagnosed cytomegalovirus status with high sensitivity and specificity. First-cohort TCR clusters were later found to tend to co-occur in the approximately 110 validation repertoires.

Trimming took off 0 bases at V and 1 base at J, with 11 bases between the two ends. This CDR3 has 16 amino acids. CDR1 is SGHDT and CDR2 is YYEEEE in the germline V gene. This table comes from immunoSEQ multiplex PCR, and its TCRdb copy is limited to in-frame clones, with some not included. Of a few hundred thousand clones listed, less than 95% are singletons. The clonotype originates from a woman aged 25 to 39 in good health and CMV-seronegative. The sequenced material came from PBMCs. The chain couples TRBV5-6 to TRBJ2-4; D gene uncertain. This CDR3 is CASSLEGYGAKNIQYF. The CDR3 DNA sequence: TGTGCCAGCAGCTTGGAAGGTTATGGGGCCAAAAACATTCAGTACTTC.